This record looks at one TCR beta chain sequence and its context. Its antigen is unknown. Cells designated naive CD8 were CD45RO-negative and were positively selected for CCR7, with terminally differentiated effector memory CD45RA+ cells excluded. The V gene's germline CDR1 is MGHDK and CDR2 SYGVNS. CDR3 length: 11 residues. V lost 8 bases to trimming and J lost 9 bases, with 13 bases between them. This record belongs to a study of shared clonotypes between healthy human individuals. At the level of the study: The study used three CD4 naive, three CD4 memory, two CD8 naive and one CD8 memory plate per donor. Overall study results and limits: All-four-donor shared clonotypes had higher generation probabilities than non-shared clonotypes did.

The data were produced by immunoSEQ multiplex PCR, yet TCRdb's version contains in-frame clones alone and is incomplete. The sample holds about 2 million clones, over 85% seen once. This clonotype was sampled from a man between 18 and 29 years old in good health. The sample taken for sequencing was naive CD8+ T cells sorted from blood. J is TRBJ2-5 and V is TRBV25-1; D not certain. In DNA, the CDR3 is TGTGCCAGCGGCATTTCCGACCCCCAGTACTTC. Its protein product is CASGISDPQYF.